This T cell receptor (beta chain) emerged from a study of shared clonotypes between healthy human individuals. This table comes from immunoSEQ multiplex PCR, and its TCRdb copy is limited to in-frame clones, with some not included. The table has a few million clones, 80% to 95% seen once. Trimming left V 3 bases short and J 8 bases short, with 10 bases between. Per germline, CDR1 KGHSH and CDR2 LQKENI. CDR3 length: 13 amino acids. Partitioning of CD4+ cells yielded a CD45RA+ naive subset and a CD45RA-negative memory subset. This TCR was sampled from a man in his late teens or twenties in good health. Some clones in this sample may be carry-over from other donors' samples. V and J are TRBV18 and TRBJ1-4; TRBD1 is a possible D gene (5 bases). Sequencing was done on a sample of naive CD4+ T cells from PBMCs. Subset reported: CD45RA+ positively selected. CDR3 sequence reads: CASSPGTSEKLFF. The CDR3 DNA reads as TGTGCCAGCTCACCTGGGACCTCAGAAAAACTGTTTTTT.